The source of this TCR beta chain is a study of CD8+CD57+ T cells in acquired aplastic anemia. Across the study: DNA recovered from sorted CD4+ and CD8+ cells had a mean of approximately 3 ug.

The CDR3 sequence is 16 residues long. V was clipped by 4 bases and J by 7 bases; unmatched bases: 6. CDR1 and CDR2 from the germline V gene are SGHAT and FQNNGV. Patients selected for sequencing had displayed CD8+CD57+ cell expansion by flow cytometry. Every patient had severe acquired aplastic anemia. Genomic DNA served as template for TCR beta VDJ and CDR3 profiling. TCRdb reprocessed the reads via MiXCR and lists one record per CDR3 protein. The sample holds about 98,000 distinct CDR3 sequences; around 70% are singletons and the top ten take 50% to 70%. Study-level findings and limits: For CD8+ Simpson's diversity, patients and controls showed no significant difference.

The sample holds one count of this clonotype. Its antigen is currently unknown. J is TRBJ2-1 and V is TRBV11-2, with TRBD2 matching over 14 bases. The TCR comes from a human donor with aplastic anemia. The sequencing input was sorted CD4+, CD8+, or CD8+CD57+ T cells (not recorded which) from PBMCs. As DNA, the CDR3 is TGTGCCAGCAGCTCGGGGACTAGCGGGAGTACGAATGAGCAGTTCTTC. Amino acid sequence: CASSSGTSGSTNEQFF.